These 6 T cell receptor beta chains came from one sample sequenced in a study of blood T cell repertoires in COVID-19. Only in-frame clones appear in the TCRdb table, and some are missing; sequencing was by immunoSEQ multiplex PCR. This table holds approximately 200,000 clones, roughly 80% found once. Sequenced material: peripheral blood. The receptor source for this set is a human donor in a cohort sampled during active COVID-19.

The chain joins TRBV27 to TRBJ2-7; the D gene is possibly TRBD2 (5 bases). V lost 6 bases and J lost 5, with 14 bases in between. Germline V lookup: CDR1 MNHEY, CDR2 SMNVEV (reference sequence). CDR3 length: 13 amino acids. CDR3 protein: CASRVSAAHEQYF. Here the CDR3 DNA reads TGTGCCAGCAGGGTGTCAGCGGCCCACGAGCAGTACTTC.

The V and J genes are TRBV5-1 and TRBJ2-5; tentatively, D is TRBD1 (6 bases). Germline V CDR1 and CDR2: SGHRS, YFSETQ. The V and J ends lost 0 bases and 1 base respectively, with 16 bases between them. This CDR3 has 17 residues. CDR3 nucleotide sequence: TGCGCCAGCAGCTTGGTTGGGGGCGGCCGCTCCCAAGAGACCCAGTACTTC. It encodes CASSLVGGGRSQETQYF.

V gene TRBV6-6 combines with J gene TRBJ1-1, with TRBD1 matching 7 bases. This CDR3 has 15 amino acids. V gave up 7 bases and J gave up 6 bases; unmatched junction bases: 14. The V gene's germline CDR1 is MNHNY and CDR2 SVGAGI (reference sequence). CDR3: CASTQQRQGVPEAFF. In DNA, the CDR3 is TGTGCCAGCACCCAACAAAGACAGGGAGTGCCTGAAGCTTTCTTT.

Only one count was recorded for this clone. The chain employs TRBV7-3 and TRBJ2-3, with 14 bases that match TRBD2. V lost 4 bases to trimming and J lost 4 bases; unmatched junction nucleotides: 1. Germline V lookup: CDR1 SGHTA, CDR2 FQGTGA. The CDR3 length is 15 residues. CDR3 bases: TGTGCCAGCAGCTGGACTAGCGGGAGGTCAGATACGCAGTATTTT. This translates into CASSWTSGRSDTQYF.

V usage is TRBV25-1 and J usage is TRBJ2-7; TRBD2 aligns across 12 bases. Germline V gene sequence: CDR1 MGHDK, CDR2 SYGVNS. The V and J ends lost 5 bases and 7 bases, in that order; junction bases with no gene match: 9. There are 15 residues in the CDR3. CDR3 sequence reads: CASSPLAGGLKEQYF. CDR3 in DNA: TGTGCCAGCAGTCCACTAGCGGGAGGACTAAAGGAGCAGTACTTC.

In this sample, this clone turned up a few times. The V call is TRBV7-3, the J call TRBJ2-7; unclear D gene. V shed 1 base and J shed 1 base, with 8 bases lying between them. From germline, CDR1 is SGHTA and CDR2 FQGTGA. The CDR3 runs 14 residues. This chain's CDR3 is CASSLSHGSYEQYF. The CDR3 bases are TGTGCCAGCAGCTTAAGTCACGGGTCCTACGAGCAGTACTTC. Combining the CDR3 with reference TRBV7-3 and TRBJ2-7 gives the whole variable domain GAGVSQTPSNKVTEKGKYVELRCDPISGHTALYWYRQSLGQGPEFLIYFQGTGAADDSGLPNDRFFAVRPEGSVSTLKIQRTERGDSAVYLCASSLSHGSYEQYFGPGTRLTVT.